This T cell receptor (beta chain) was identified in a study of cytomegalovirus exposure and HLA in healthy donors. The PCR was carried out with 60 Vbeta primers and 13 Jbeta primers. Sequencing used immunoSEQ multiplex PCR; TCRdb keeps in-frame clones, though not all of them. Altogether a few hundred thousand clones are present, 75% being singletons, with the ten largest covering 1.8%. The CDR3 covers 14 residues. Trimming cost V 10 bases and J 0 bases, with 12 bases left between them. The germline V gene encodes CDR1 SGHTA and CDR2 FQGTGA. Study outcomes and limitations: The study put around 180 TCR beta chains on its list as cytomegalovirus-associated. CMV serostatus was the only immune exposure information that was available. V- and J-gene trimming of TCR beta was linked (in a later analysis) to a missense DCLRE1C variant.

This clone was picked up a small number of times. Its antigen remains unidentified. The clonotype comes from a woman in her 30s in good health and CMV-seronegative. Sequencing was performed on PBMCs. The chain couples TRBV7-3 to TRBJ2-2, with a possible D match to TRBD2 (5 bases). Here the CDR3 DNA reads TGTGCCACCCGGTGGACTCCGAACACCGGGGAGCTGTTTTTT. Its translation: CATRWTPNTGELFF.